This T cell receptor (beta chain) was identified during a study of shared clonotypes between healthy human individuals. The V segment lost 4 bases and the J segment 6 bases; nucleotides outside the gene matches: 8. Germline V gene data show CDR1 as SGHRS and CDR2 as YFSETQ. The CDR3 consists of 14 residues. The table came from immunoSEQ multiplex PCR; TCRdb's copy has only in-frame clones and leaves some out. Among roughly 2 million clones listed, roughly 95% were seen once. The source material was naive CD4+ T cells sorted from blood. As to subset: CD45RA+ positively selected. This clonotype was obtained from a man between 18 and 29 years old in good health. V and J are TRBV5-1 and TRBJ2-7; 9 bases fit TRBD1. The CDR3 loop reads CASSLGTGIGEQYF. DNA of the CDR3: TGCGCCAGCAGCCTTGGGACAGGGATAGGCGAGCAGTACTTC.